These T cell receptor beta chains were read from a single sample in a study of shared clonotypes between healthy human individuals. The table came from immunoSEQ multiplex PCR; TCRdb's copy has only in-frame clones and leaves some out. The table shows approximately 1.9 million clones, with 80% to 95% occurring only once. The sample was naive CD8+ T cells from PBMCs. All receptors derive from a man aged 18 to 35 in good health. Some clones in this sample may be carry-over from other donors' samples. Each CDR3 is given with its conserved first and last residue. The D gene is left open where the match is weak.

v_call: TRBV9; j_call: TRBJ2-7; d_call: .; cdr3_aa: CASSPGLSSYEQYF; cdr3_nt: TGTGCCAGCAGCCCCGGACTGAGCTCCTACGAGCAGTACTTC
v_call: TRBV2; j_call: TRBJ2-7; d_call: .; cdr3_aa: CASSGAGNYEQYF; cdr3_nt: TGTGCCAGCAGTGGGGCTGGAAACTACGAGCAGTACTTC
v_call: TRBV27; j_call: TRBJ1-1; d_call: .; cdr3_aa: CASSPAYSGTEAFF; cdr3_nt: TGTGCCAGCAGTCCAGCCTACAGTGGCACTGAAGCTTTCTTT
v_call: TRBV28; j_call: TRBJ2-1; d_call: .; cdr3_aa: CASSARASHGSNEQFF; cdr3_nt: TGTGCCAGCAGTGCCCGGGCGAGTCACGGCTCCAATGAGCAGTTCTTC
v_call: TRBV13; j_call: TRBJ2-1; d_call: .; cdr3_aa: CASSLAGQENEQFF; cdr3_nt: TGTGCCAGCAGCTTAGCGGGGCAGGAGAATGAGCAGTTCTTC
v_call: TRBV7-9; j_call: TRBJ2-2; d_call: .; cdr3_aa: CASSLTDTGELFF; cdr3_nt: TGTGCCAGCAGCTTAACAGACACCGGGGAGCTGTTTTTT
v_call: TRBV10-3; j_call: TRBJ1-2; d_call: TRBD1; cdr3_aa: CAISEGTGLNYGYTF; cdr3_nt: TGTGCCATCAGTGAGGGGACAGGGTTAAACTATGGCTACACCTTC
v_call: TRBV7-9; j_call: TRBJ2-7; d_call: .; cdr3_aa: CASSSNGPSYEQYF; cdr3_nt: TGTGCCAGCAGCTCTAATGGACCCTCCTACGAGCAGTACTTC
v_call: TRBV15; j_call: TRBJ1-2; d_call: TRBD1; cdr3_aa: CATSARDRVGAYGYTF; cdr3_nt: TGTGCCACCAGCGCTCGGGACAGAGTTGGGGCCTATGGCTACACCTTC
v_call: TRBV12-5; j_call: TRBJ2-2; d_call: TRBD1; cdr3_aa: CASGSHRGANTGELFF; cdr3_nt: TGTGCTAGTGGTTCCCACAGGGGAGCGAACACCGGGGAGCTGTTTTTT
v_call: TRBV2; j_call: TRBJ2-2; d_call: .; cdr3_aa: CASRDVDTGELFF; cdr3_nt: TGTGCCAGCCGAGACGTAGACACCGGGGAGCTGTTTTTT